Listed below are T cell receptor beta chains from one sample, sequenced in a study of blood T cell repertoires in COVID-19. The method was immunoSEQ multiplex PCR; TCRdb's version includes in-frame clones alone and lacks a portion of them. The table records 95,000 to 100,000 clones, around 85% of them present only once. Sequenced material: peripheral blood. The source of these receptors is a woman in her seventies with active or convalescent COVID-19. The CDR3 runs from the conserved cysteine through the conserved F or W. Each record gives: D gene, clone size, V gene, J gene, CDR3 DNA, CDR3 protein. D genes are given only for firm matches. The listing skips clone size in some rows; elsewhere it reads once, few, many or a size class.

NA	NA	TRBV21-1	TRBJ2-1	TGTGCCAGCAGCAAAGAAGGTGCTTTGGGAGTGGGCTGGCGGGGGGGCTCCATTGGTAGTGAGCAGTTCTTC	CASSKEGALGVGWRGGSIGSEQFF
TRBD1	NA	TRBV11-2	TRBJ2-2	TGTGCCAGCAGCTTAGAGACAGGGGCGTTCACCGGGGAGCTGTTTTTT	CASSLETGAFTGELFF
TRBD1	NA	TRBV2	TRBJ1-1	TGTGCCAGCAGCGTTAACAGGGGGGAGAACACTGAAGCTTTCTTT	CASSVNRGENTEAFF
TRBD1	NA	TRBV7-6	TRBJ2-7	TGTGCCAGCAGCTTAGCGGGGACAGGGCCCTACGAGCAGTACTTC	CASSLAGTGPYEQYF
TRBD1	few	TRBV28	TRBJ1-5	TGTGCCAGCAGTTTAGGACAGGGCGGTCAGCCCCAGCATTTT	CASSLGQGGQPQHF
NA	NA	TRBV19	TRBJ1-5	TGTGCCAGTAGTATCAGTGTCAATCAGCCCCAGCATTTT	CASSISVNQPQHF
NA	NA	TRBV19	TRBJ1-2	TGTGCCAGTAGTATTGGGGGGAACTATGGCTACACCTTC	CASSIGGNYGYTF
NA	once	TRBV5-4	TRBJ1-2	TGTGCCAGCAGCTTGGCGACAACAATGAGAAAGCCAGCTGGCTACACCTTC	CASSLATTMRKPAGYTF
TRBD1	once	TRBV4-2	TRBJ2-7	TGTGCCAGCAGCCAGTCCGGGACAGGGGCCGAGCAGTACTTC	CASSQSGTGAEQYF
NA	NA	TRBV10-3	TRBJ2-2	TGTGCCATCAGGATGACAGAGACGAACACCGGGGAGCTGTTTTTT	CAIRMTETNTGELFF
TRBD2	NA	TRBV2	TRBJ2-7	TGTGCCAGCAGCCAGCGGGGGCTTTACGAGCAGTACTTC	CASSQRGLYEQYF
TRBD2	NA	TRBV19	TRBJ2-3	TGTGCCAGTAGTCCGGTAGCGGGGACTAGCACAGATACGCAGTATTTT	CASSPVAGTSTDTQYF
NA	NA	TRBV18	TRBJ2-1	TGTGCCAGCTCACCCCTTTACGCGAGCGGTACCTACAATGAGCAGTTCTTC	CASSPLYASGTYNEQFF
NA	NA	TRBV12-3/TRBV12-4	TRBJ2-7	TGTGCCAGCAGACAGGACAGCTACTACGAGCAGTACTTC	CASRQDSYYEQYF
NA	NA	TRBV28	TRBJ1-2	TGTGCCAGCAGTTCCCCCGGTAATGGCTACACCTTC	CASSSPGNGYTF
TRBD2	NA	TRBV5-1	TRBJ2-7	TGCGCCAGCAAGACTAGCGGAGACTCCTACGAGCAGTACTTC	CASKTSGDSYEQYF
NA	NA	TRBV3-1/TRBV3-2	TRBJ1-1	TGTGCCAGCAGTCATCTCGAGGATTCTGAAGCTTTCTTT	CASSHLEDSEAFF
NA	NA	TRBV5-1	TRBJ2-1	TGCGCCAGCAGCTTGCCAGGTGGCGCCTCCTACAATGAGCAGTTCTTC	CASSLPGGASYNEQFF
NA	NA	TRBV3-1/TRBV3-2	TRBJ2-7	TGTGCCAGCAGCCAACGCCAGACAAGCTACGAGCAGTACTTC	CASSQRQTSYEQYF
TRBD1	NA	TRBV18	TRBJ2-7	TGTGCCAGCTCACCGGGGACAGGGGGCTACGAGCAGTACTTC	CASSPGTGGYEQYF
NA	NA	TRBV4-3	TRBJ1-5	TGCGCCAGCAGCCGGAGCACTACGGGACTGCCAAATCAGCCCCAGCATTTT	CASSRSTTGLPNQPQHF
TRBD2	NA	TRBV5-6	TRBJ2-3	TGTGCCAGCAGCAGACGGGCTAGCGGGAGCACAGATACGCAGTATTTT	CASSRRASGSTDTQYF
NA	NA	TRBV21-1	TRBJ2-7	TGTGCCAGCAAGGGACTAGCCCCACCTCAGCAGTACTTC	CASKGLAPPQQYF
TRBD2	NA	TRBV5-1	TRBJ2-7	TGCGCCAGCGCAAAACCCGGGACTAGCGGGAACGAGCAGTACTTC	CASAKPGTSGNEQYF
NA	NA	TRBV7-2	TRBJ2-3	TGTGCCAGCAGCTTATTTCCAGGGAGCACAGATACGCAGTATTTT	CASSLFPGSTDTQYF
NA	NA	TRBV18	TRBJ2-1	TGTGCCAGCTCACCAAGGCAGGGAGGCGGTGAGCAGTTCTTC	CASSPRQGGGEQFF
NA	NA	TRBV7-2	TRBJ1-5	TGTGCCAGCAGCTTAGTGGGGGGTAGCAATCAGCCCCAGCATTTT	CASSLVGGSNQPQHF
NA	NA	TRBV28	TRBJ1-5	TGTGCCAGCAGTTCCGCTGAGGGCTATCAGCCCCAGCATTTT	CASSSAEGYQPQHF
TRBD2	NA	TRBV19	TRBJ2-3	TGTGCCAGTATGGGCGGGGGGAAAGATACGCAGTATTTT	CASMGGGKDTQYF
TRBD1	NA	TRBV20-1	TRBJ2-7	TGCAGTGCCAGTGAAGGACAGGGGACCTACGAGCAGTACTTC	CSASEGQGTYEQYF
NA	NA	TRBV18	TRBJ2-7	TGTGCCAGCTCACCGGGGCACGGAGTAGCCTACGAGCAGTACTTC	CASSPGHGVAYEQYF